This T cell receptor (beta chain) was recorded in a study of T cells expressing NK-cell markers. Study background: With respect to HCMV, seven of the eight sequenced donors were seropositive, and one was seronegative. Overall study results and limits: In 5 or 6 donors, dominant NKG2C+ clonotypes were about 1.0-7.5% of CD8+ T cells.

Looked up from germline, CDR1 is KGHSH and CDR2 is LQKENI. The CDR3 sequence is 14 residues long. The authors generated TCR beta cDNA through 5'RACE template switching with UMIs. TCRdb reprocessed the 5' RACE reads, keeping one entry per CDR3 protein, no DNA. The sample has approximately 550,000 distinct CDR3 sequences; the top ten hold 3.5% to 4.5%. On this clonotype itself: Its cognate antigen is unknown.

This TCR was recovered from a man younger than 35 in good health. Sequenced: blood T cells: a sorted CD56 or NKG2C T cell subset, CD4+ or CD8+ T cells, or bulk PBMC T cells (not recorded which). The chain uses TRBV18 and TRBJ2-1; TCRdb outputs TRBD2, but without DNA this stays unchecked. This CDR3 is CASAQERTNNEQFF.